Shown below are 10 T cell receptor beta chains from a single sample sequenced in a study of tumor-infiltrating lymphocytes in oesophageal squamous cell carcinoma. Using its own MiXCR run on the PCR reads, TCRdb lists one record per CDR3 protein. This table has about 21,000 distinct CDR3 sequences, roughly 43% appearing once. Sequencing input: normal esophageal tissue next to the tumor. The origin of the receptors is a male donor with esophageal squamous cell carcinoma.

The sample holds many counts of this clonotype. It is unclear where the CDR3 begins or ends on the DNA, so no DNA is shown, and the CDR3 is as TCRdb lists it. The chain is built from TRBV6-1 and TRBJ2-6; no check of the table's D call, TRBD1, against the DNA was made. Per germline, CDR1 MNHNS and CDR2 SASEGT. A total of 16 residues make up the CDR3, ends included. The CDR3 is CASSYSDRAVWLHLRF.

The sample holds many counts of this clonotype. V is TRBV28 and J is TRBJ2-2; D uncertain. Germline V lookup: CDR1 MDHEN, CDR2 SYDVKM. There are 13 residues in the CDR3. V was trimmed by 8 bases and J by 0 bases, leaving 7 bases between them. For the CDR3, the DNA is TGTGCCAGCTATGACCCGAACACCGGGGAGCTGTTTTTT. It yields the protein CASYDPNTGELFF.

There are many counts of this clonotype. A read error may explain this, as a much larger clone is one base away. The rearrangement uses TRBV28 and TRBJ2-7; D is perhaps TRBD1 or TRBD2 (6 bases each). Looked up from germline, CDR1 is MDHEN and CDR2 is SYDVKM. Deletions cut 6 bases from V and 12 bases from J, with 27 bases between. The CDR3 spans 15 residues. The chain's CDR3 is CASSFGQLASVKGYF. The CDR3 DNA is TGTGCCAGCAGCTTTGGACAGCTGGCTAGCGTTAAGGGGTACTTC.

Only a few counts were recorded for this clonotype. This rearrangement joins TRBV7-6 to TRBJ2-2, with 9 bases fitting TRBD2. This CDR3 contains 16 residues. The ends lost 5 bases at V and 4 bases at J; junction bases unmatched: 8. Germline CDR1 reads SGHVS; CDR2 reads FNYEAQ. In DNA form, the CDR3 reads TGTGCCAGCAGCGTTGAAGCGGGGGGAGCCACCGGGGAGCTGTTTTTT. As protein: CASSVEAGGATGELFF.

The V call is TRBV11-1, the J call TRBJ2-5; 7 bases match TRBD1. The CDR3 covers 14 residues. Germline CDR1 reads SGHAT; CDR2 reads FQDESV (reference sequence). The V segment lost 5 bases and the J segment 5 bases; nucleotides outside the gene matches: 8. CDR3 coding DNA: TGTGCCAGCAGCATCGGGACAGCCACCGAGACCCAGTACTTC. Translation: CASSIGTATETQYF.

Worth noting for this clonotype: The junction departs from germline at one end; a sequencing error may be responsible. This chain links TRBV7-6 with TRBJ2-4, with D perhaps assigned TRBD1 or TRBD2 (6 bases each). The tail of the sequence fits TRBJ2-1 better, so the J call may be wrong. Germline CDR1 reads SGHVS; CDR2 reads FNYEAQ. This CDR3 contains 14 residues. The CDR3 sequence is CASSPVGGEETQFF. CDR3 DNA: TGTGCTAGCAGCCCGGTGGGGGGCGAAGAGACCCAGTTCTTC.

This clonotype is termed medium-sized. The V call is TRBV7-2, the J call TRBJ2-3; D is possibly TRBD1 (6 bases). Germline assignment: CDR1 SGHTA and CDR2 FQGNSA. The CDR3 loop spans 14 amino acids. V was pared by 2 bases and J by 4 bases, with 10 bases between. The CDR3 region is CASSLRTVADTQYF. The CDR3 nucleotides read TGTGCCAGCAGCTTACGGACAGTAGCAGATACGCAGTATTTT.

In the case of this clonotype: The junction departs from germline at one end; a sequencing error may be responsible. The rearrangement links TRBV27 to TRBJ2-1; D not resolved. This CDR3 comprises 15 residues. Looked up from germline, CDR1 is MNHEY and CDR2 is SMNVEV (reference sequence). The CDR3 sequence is CASKTFDSYNSPLHF. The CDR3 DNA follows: TGTGCCAGCAAAACCTTCGACTCCTATAATTCACCCCTCCACTTC.

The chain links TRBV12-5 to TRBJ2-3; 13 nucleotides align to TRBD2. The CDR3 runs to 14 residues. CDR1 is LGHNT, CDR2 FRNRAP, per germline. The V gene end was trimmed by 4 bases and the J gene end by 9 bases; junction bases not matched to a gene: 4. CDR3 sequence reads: CASGWTSGSRTQYF. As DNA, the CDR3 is TGTGCTAGTGGTTGGACTAGCGGGAGTCGAACGCAGTATTTT.

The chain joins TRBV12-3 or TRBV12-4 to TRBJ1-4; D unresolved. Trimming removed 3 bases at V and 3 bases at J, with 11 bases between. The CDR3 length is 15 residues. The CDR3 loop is CASSFRGGPNEKLFF. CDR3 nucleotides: TGTGCCAGCAGTTTCCGCGGCGGACCTAATGAAAAACTGTTTTTT.